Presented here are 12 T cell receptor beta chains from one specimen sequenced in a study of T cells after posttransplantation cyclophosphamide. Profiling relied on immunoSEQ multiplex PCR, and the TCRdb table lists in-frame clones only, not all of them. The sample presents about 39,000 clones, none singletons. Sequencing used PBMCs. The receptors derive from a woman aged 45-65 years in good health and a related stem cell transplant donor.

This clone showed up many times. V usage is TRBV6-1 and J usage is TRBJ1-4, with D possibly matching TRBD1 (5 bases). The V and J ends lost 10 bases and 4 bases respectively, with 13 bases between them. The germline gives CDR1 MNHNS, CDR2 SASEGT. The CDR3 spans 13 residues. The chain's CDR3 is CAISGLLNEKLFF. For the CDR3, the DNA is TGTGCCATTTCGGGACTGCTTAATGAAAAACTGTTTTTT.

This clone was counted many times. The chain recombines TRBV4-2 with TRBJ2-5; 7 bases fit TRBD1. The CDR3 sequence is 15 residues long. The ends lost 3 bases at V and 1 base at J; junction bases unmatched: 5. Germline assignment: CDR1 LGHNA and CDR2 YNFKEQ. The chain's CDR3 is CASSHFWDSQETQYF. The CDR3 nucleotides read TGTGCCAGCAGCCACTTCTGGGACAGCCAAGAGACCCAGTACTTC.

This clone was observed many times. In DNA, the CDR3 is TGTGCCAGCAGTTTGCAGCGGGGGGGTACAGGGTTCTTC. Amino acids: CASSLQRGGTGFF. This sequence joins TRBV27 and TRBJ2-1; 10 nucleotides match TRBD2. Germline V gene sequence: CDR1 MNHEY, CDR2 SMNVEV (reference sequence). With 3 bases clipped from V and 15 bases from J, the junction kept 8 bases outside the gene matches. The CDR3 loop spans 13 amino acids.

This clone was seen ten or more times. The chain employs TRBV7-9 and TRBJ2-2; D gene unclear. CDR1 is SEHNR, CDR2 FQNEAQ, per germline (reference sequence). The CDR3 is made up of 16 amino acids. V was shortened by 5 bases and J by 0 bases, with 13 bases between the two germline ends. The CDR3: CASSPVAAPNTGELFF. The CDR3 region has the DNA TGTGCCAGCAGCCCCGTGGCAGCGCCGAACACCGGGGAGCTGTTTTTT.

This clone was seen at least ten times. CDR3 sequence reads: CASSVAGGGDTQYF. As DNA, the CDR3 is TGTGCCAGCAGCGTAGCGGGGGGCGGGGATACGCAGTATTTT. The rearrangement uses TRBV9 and TRBJ2-3, with a possible D match to TRBD2 (7 bases). This CDR3 spans 14 amino acids. Trimming removed 0 bases from V and 6 bases from J, with 11 bases in between. CDR1 and CDR2 from the germline V gene are SGDLS and YYNGEE.

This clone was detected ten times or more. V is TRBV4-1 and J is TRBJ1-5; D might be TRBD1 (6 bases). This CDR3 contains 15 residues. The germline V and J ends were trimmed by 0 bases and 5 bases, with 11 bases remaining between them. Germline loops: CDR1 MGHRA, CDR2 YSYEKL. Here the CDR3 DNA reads TGCGCCAGCAGCCAAGATCGCGGGGGCGATCAGCCCCAGCATTTT. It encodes CASSQDRGGDQPQHF.

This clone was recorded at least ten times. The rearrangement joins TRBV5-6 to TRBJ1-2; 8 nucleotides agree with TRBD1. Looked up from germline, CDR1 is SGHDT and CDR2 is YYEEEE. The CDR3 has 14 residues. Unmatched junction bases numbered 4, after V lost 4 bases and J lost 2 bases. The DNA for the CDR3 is TGTGCCAGCAGCCGGACAGGGCCAAACTATGGCTACACCTTC. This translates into CASSRTGPNYGYTF.

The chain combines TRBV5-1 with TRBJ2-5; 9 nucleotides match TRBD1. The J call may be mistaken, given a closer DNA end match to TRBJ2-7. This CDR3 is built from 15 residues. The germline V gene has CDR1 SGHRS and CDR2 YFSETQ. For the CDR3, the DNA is TGCGCCAGCAGCTTGGGACAGGGGGGAGGCTACGAGCAGTACTTC. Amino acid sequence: CASSLGQGGGYEQYF.

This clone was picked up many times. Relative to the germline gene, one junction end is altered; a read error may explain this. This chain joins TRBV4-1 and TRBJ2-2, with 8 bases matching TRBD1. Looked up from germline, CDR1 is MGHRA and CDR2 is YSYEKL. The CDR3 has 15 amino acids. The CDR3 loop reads CASSQGQGNAGELFF. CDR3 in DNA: TGCGCCAGCAGCCAAGGACAGGGGAACGCCGGGGAGCTGTTTTTT.

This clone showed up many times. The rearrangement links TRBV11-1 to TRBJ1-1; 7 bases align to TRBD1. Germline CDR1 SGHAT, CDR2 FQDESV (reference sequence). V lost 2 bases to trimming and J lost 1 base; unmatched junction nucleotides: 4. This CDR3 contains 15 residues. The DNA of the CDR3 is TGTGCCAGCAGCTTATTAAACAGGGGGAACACTGAAGCTTTCTTT. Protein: CASSLLNRGNTEAFF.

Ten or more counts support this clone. DNA for the CDR3: TGCGCCAGCAGCCTAAACACAGGGGGTGGGTATGGCTACACCTTC. Protein: CASSLNTGGGYGYTF. V is TRBV4-1 and J is TRBJ1-2, with 8 bases matching TRBD1. The CDR3 consists of 15 residues. Germline V CDR1 and CDR2: MGHRA, YSYEKL. V lost 4 bases to trimming and J lost 5 bases; unmatched junction nucleotides: 9.

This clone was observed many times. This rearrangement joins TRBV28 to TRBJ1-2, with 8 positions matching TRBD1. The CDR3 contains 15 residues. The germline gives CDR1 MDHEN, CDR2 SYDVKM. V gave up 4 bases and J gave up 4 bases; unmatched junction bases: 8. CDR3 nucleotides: TGTGCCAGCAGTTCCGGACAGGGAAATGGCTATGGCTACACCTTC. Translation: CASSSGQGNGYGYTF.